The 20 T cell receptor beta chains below all came from one sample that was sequenced in a study of T cell repertoires in aging, cancer and after chemotherapy. TCR beta rearrangements were amplified from peripheral blood genomic DNA. A mixed TRB-A/B primer pool amplified rearranged TRB by multiplex touch-down PCR. TCRdb itself ran the multiplex PCR reads through MiXCR, one entry per CDR3 protein. Of approximately 6,300 distinct CDR3 sequences listed, more than 30% are singletons. Sequencing input: blood. These receptor sequences come from a human donor with a blood cancer.

On this clonotype itself: This may arise from a read error, as a much more abundant clone is one base away. This chain uses TRBV12-3 or TRBV12-4 with TRBJ2-6, with D possibly matching TRBD2 (5 bases). The CDR3 is 15 amino acids. Trimming stripped 7 bases from V and 4 bases from J, with 14 bases between. The CDR3 reads CASIWGRRGANVLTF. In nucleotides, the CDR3 is TGTGCCAGCATCTGGGGTCGGAGGGGGGCCAACGTCCTGACTTTC.

The J gene is TRBJ2-1, the V gene TRBV7-9; D possibly corresponds to TRBD2 (5 bases). Germline V gene sequence: CDR1 SEHNR, CDR2 FQNEAQ (reference sequence). Trimming removed 5 bases at V and 9 bases at J, with 8 bases between. There are 11 residues in the CDR3. The DNA for the CDR3 is TGTGCCAGCAGCCCCGGGGTTGAGCAGTTCTTC. Protein product: CASSPGVEQFF.

This clonotype has just a few counts. The gene calls are TRBV6-5 and TRBJ1-6; D unresolved. V lost 2 bases, J lost 6 bases, and 11 bases lay in between. Germline V gives CDR1 MNHEY, CDR2 SVGAGI. The CDR3 length is 15 residues. The CDR3 region is CASSYNRPGNSPLHF. The CDR3 DNA is TGTGCCAGCAGTTACAATCGTCCCGGTAATTCACCCCTCCACTTT.

The table lists this clonotype with a few counts. The chain couples TRBV27 to TRBJ2-7; 9 bases fit TRBD2. Germline values: CDR1 MNHEY, CDR2 SMNVEV (reference sequence). The ends lost 6 bases at V and 2 bases at J; junction bases unmatched: 14. This CDR3 is 17 amino acids long. In DNA, the CDR3 is TGTGCCAGCAGCCTTACCTATAGCGGGAGCCCCGCCTACGAGCAGTACTTC. Translated: CASSLTYSGSPAYEQYF.

With regard to this clonotype: Given a much more abundant clone one base away, this may be a read error. The V gene is TRBV27, the J gene TRBJ2-7; D is unresolved. The CDR3 contains 14 residues. Germline-derived CDR1 and CDR2 are MNHEY and SMNVEV (reference sequence). CDR3 in amino acids: CASSRDTTTYGQYF. In nucleotides, the CDR3 is TGTGCCAGCAGTCGCGACACAACGACCTACGGGCAGTACTTC.

This clonotype was detected only a few times. The chain recombines TRBV5-1 with TRBJ2-3; TRBD2 matches 12 bases. CDR1 SGHRS and CDR2 YFSETQ come from the germline V gene. The CDR3 has 14 amino acids. V was pared by 5 bases and J by 7 bases, with 5 bases of the junction left unmatched. The CDR3 spells CASRMTSGGHTQYF. Written as DNA, the CDR3 is TGCGCCAGCAGGATGACTAGCGGGGGTCATACGCAGTATTTT.

CDR3 region: CASSLGGGYEQYF. CDR3 coding DNA: TGTGCCAGCAGCTTGGGGGGTGGCTACGAGCAGTACTTC. The chain joins TRBV5-6 to TRBJ2-7; D unresolved. The CDR3 spans 13 residues. Germline CDR1 and CDR2: SGHDT and YYEEEE. Trimming took off 0 bases at V and 3 bases at J, with 7 bases between the two ends.

The rearrangement uses TRBV12-3 or TRBV12-4 and TRBJ2-3; maybe TRBD2 (5 bases). The CDR3 is 13 residues long. CDR3 region: CASGFMGADTQYF. Written as DNA, the CDR3 is TGTGCTAGTGGTTTCATGGGAGCCGATACGCAGTATTTT.

Relative to its sample, this clonotype is medium-sized. The chain couples TRBV11-3 to TRBJ2-2, with 8 bases lining up with TRBD1. V was pared by 6 bases and J by 2 bases, with 8 bases of the junction left unmatched. This CDR3 is 16 amino acids long. Germline loops: CDR1 SGHNT, CDR2 YENEEA. CDR3 protein: CASSPGQAINTGELFF. DNA for the CDR3: TGTGCCAGCAGTCCGGGACAGGCGATAAACACCGGGGAGCTGTTTTTT.

This clonotype was seen a few times. This sequence joins TRBV19 and TRBJ1-2; TRBD1 matches at 12 bases. This CDR3 spans 16 amino acids. Germline V CDR1 and CDR2: LNHDA, SQIVND (reference sequence). The V segment lost 7 bases and the J segment 4 bases; nucleotides outside the gene matches: 10. The CDR3 region has the DNA TGTGCCAGTATAACCGGGACAGGGGGCTCCAGCTATGGCTACACCTTC. It is translated as CASITGTGGSSYGYTF.

V usage is TRBV28 and J usage is TRBJ2-5, with 8 bases lining up with TRBD2. CDR3 length: 16 residues. From germline, CDR1 is MDHEN and CDR2 SYDVKM. The J segment lost 4 bases and the V segment lost 6 bases, leaving 13 bases of the junction unmatched. The CDR3, as DNA: TGTGCCAGCAGCCCCCAGAGCGGGAGAGACGGAGAGACCCAGTACTTC. Encoded protein: CASSPQSGRDGETQYF. Full variable domain (remainder filled in from reference TRBV28 and TRBJ2-5): DVKVTQSSRYLVKRTGEKVFLECVQDMDHENMFWYRQDPGLGLRLIYFSYDVKMKEKGDIPEGYSVSREKKERFSLILESASTNQTSMYLCASSPQSGRDGETQYFGPGTRLLVL.

The chain is built from TRBV19 and TRBJ2-5, with 7 bases fitting TRBD2. Germline V gene sequence: CDR1 LNHDA, CDR2 SQIVND (reference sequence). There are 15 residues in the CDR3. V lost 9 bases to trimming and J lost 4 bases; unmatched junction nucleotides: 14. As DNA, the CDR3 is TGTGCCAGCAGCGCCCCCGGGGAGGGCCGAGAGACCCAGTACTTC. Translated: CASSAPGEGRETQYF.

This sequence joins TRBV29-1 and TRBJ2-7, with 10 bases matching TRBD2. CDR3 length: 16 residues. The junction had 17 bases not matched to a gene; V was cut back by 5 bases and J by 7 bases. Germline V lookup: CDR1 SQVTM, CDR2 ANQGSEA. In nucleotides, the CDR3 is TGCAGCGTTTCCCTAGCGGGGGAGAGCACAGGGACAGAGCAGTACTTC. This codes for CSVSLAGESTGTEQYF.

DNA of the CDR3: TGTGCCAGCTCACCGGGCATCCTGGGAAACACCATATATTTT. This translates into CASSPGILGNTIYF. The chain recombines TRBV18 with TRBJ1-3; D remains ambiguous. Per the germline V gene, CDR1 is KGHSH and CDR2 is LQKENI. Trimming removed 3 bases at V and 4 bases at J, with 10 bases between. There are 14 residues in the CDR3.

This clonotype was detected only a few times. V is TRBV19 and J is TRBJ2-1; either TRBD1 or TRBD2 may fit D (5 bases each). The CDR3 contains 17 residues. Per germline, CDR1 LNHDA and CDR2 SQIVND (reference sequence). Trimming stripped 5 bases from V and 0 bases from J, with 17 bases between. CDR3 in amino acids: CASSLLGERSSYNEQFF. For the CDR3, the DNA is TGTGCCAGTAGTCTGTTAGGGGAGCGGAGCTCCTACAATGAGCAGTTCTTC.

This clonotype has more than one count but fewer than ten. The rearrangement joins TRBV11-3 to TRBJ1-2; no firm D call. The CDR3 is 13 residues long. Trimming stripped 5 bases from V and 2 bases from J, with 9 bases between. Germline loops: CDR1 SGHNT, CDR2 YENEEA. CDR3 nucleotide sequence: TGTGCCAGCAGCCTCCCCCGGAACTATGGCTACACCTTC. Residues: CASSLPRNYGYTF.

The chain joins TRBV27 to TRBJ1-3; weak D call: TRBD1 (5 bases). The V and J ends lost 3 bases and 2 bases respectively, with 8 bases between them. From germline, CDR1 is MNHEY and CDR2 SMNVEV (reference sequence). This CDR3 spans 14 amino acids. The CDR3 sequence is CASSFGGAGNTIYF. The DNA for the CDR3 is TGTGCCAGCAGTTTTGGGGGGGCTGGAAACACCATATATTTT.

The sample holds one count of this clonotype. The chain is built from TRBV20-1 and TRBJ2-5, with 12 bases that match TRBD2. The CDR3 has 17 amino acids. The junction had 9 bases not matched to a gene; V was cut back by 0 bases and J by 4 bases. Per germline, CDR1 DFQATT and CDR2 SNEGSKA (reference sequence). CDR3 residues: CSARDRPSGRAGETQYF. The DNA of the CDR3 is TGCAGTGCTAGAGATCGCCCTAGCGGGAGGGCCGGAGAGACCCAGTACTTC.

The chain links TRBV6-5 to TRBJ1-4; 7 bases line up with TRBD1. Germline lookup yields CDR1 MNHEY and CDR2 SVGAGI. The CDR3 contains 13 residues. V lost 6 bases and J lost 15; bases outside the gene matches: 13. As DNA, the CDR3 is TGTGCCAGCAGCGCCCTCAGGGGGGGAATTATGTTTTTT. Its protein is CASSALRGGIMFF.

In its sample, this clonotype ranks as medium-sized (0.01 to 0.1%). This chain connects TRBV6-1 to TRBJ2-3; 10 positions match TRBD2. Germline loops: CDR1 MNHNS, CDR2 SASEGT. V lost 6 bases, J lost 0 bases, and 3 bases stayed unmatched. This CDR3 has 15 residues. The CDR3 loop is CASSLLAGSTDTQYF. In DNA form, the CDR3 reads TGTGCCAGCAGCCTACTAGCGGGGAGCACAGATACGCAGTATTTT.